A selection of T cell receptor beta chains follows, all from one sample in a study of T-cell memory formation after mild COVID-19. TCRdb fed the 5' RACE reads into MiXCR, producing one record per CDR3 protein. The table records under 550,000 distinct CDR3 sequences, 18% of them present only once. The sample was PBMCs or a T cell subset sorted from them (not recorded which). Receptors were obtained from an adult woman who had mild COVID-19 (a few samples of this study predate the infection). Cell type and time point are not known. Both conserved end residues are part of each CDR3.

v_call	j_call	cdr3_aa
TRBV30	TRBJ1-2	CAWSATGLANYGYTF
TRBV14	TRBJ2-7	CASSRTDRMEQYF
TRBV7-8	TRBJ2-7	CASSPYRLAGAYEQYF
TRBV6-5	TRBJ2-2	CASIGTDIINTGELFF
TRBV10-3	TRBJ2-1	CAISPGLAGGGSYNEQFF
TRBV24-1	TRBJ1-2	CATSDLQNYGYTF
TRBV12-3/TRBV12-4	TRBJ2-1	CASSLGAGHHNEQFF
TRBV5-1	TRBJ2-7	CASSLATSGTYEQYF
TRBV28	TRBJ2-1	CASSLRWEQFF
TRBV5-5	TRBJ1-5	CASSLAPGVNQPQHF
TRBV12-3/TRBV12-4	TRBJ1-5	CASSLVPPSTGQPQHF
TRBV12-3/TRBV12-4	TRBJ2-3	CASGTSELDTQYF
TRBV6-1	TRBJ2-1	CASTEAWWMAYNEQFF
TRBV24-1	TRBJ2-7	CATSASGEIYEQYF
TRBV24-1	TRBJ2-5	CATSDLTGGGKTQYF
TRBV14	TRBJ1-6	CASSPDRGYSYNSPLHF
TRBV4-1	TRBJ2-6	CASSQTGYFPGANVLTF
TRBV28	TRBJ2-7	CASSLPLGTGSSYEQYF
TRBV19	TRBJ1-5	CASSIRDTNQPQHF
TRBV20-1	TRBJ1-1	CSVTQGRGTEAFF
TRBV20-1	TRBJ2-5	CSALGGAQYF
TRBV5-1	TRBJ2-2	CASNWGNTGELFF
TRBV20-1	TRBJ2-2	CSADRDDTGELFF
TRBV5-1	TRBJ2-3	CASSGGTDPTDTQYF
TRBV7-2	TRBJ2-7	CASSFRPGQGLFYEQYF
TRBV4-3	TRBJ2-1	CASSQVRGRDPHNEQFF
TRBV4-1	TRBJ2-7	CASSRLASVDEQYF
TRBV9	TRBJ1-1	CASSVGVGGSPITEAFF
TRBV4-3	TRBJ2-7	CASSLRDEGHYEQYF
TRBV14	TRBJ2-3	CASSQDFRGGRSTDTQYF
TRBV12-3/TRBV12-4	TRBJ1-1	CASSTPSNTEAFF
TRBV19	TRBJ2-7	CASSIKGRDRPYEQYF